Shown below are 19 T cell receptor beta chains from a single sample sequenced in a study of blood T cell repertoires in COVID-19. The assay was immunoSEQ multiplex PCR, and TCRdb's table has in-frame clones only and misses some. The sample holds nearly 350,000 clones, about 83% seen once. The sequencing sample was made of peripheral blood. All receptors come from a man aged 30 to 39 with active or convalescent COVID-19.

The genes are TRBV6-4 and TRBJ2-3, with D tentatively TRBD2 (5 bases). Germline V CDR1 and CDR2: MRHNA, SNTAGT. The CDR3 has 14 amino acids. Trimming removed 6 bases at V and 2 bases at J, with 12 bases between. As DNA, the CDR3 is TGTGCCAGCAGCGAGGGCGTATCCACAGATACGCAGTATTTT. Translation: CASSEGVSTDTQYF.

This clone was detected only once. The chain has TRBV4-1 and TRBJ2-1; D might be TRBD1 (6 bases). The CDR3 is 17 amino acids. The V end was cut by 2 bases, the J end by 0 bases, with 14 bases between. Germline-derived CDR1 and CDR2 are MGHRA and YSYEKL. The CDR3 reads CASSQSDRSSSYNEQFF. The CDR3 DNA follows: TGCGCCAGCAGCCAATCCGACAGGTCAAGCTCCTACAATGAGCAGTTCTTC.

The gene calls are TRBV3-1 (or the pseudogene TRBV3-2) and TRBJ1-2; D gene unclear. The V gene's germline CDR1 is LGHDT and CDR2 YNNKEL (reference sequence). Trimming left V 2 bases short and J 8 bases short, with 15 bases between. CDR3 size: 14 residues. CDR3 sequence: CASSQTETLGGYTF. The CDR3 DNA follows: TGTGCCAGCAGCCAAACCGAAACACTGGGCGGCTACACCTTC.

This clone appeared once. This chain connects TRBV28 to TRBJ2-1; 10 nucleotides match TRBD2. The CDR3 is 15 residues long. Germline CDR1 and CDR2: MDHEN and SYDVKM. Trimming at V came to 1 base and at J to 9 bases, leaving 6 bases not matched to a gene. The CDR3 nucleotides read TGTGCCAGCAGTTTATCGCTAGCGGGAGTAAGTGAGCAGTTCTTC. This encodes CASSLSLAGVSEQFF.

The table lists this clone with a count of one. CDR3 in amino acids: CASSPGVRTPLHF. The CDR3, as DNA: TGCGCCAGCAGCCCAGGGGTACGGACACCCCTCCACTTT. This sequence joins TRBV4-3 and TRBJ1-6, with D maybe TRBD1 (6 bases). CDR1 and CDR2 (germline): LGHNA, YSLEER. The CDR3 is 13 amino acids. Trimming took 4 bases from V and 11 from J, leaving 12 bases between them.

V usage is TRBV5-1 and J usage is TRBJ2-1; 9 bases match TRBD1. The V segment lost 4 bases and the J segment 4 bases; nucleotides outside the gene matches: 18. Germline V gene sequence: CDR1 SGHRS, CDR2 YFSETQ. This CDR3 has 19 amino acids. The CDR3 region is CASSRQGEGAGKLYNEQFF. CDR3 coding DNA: TGCGCCAGCAGCAGACAGGGGGAAGGAGCGGGAAAGCTTTACAATGAGCAGTTCTTC.

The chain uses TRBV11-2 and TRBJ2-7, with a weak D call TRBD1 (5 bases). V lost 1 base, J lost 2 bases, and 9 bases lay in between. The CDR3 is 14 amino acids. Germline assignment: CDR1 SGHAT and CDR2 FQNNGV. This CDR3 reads CASSLGPGPYEQYF. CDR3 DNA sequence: TGTGCCAGCAGCTTAGGCCCAGGGCCCTACGAGCAGTACTTC.

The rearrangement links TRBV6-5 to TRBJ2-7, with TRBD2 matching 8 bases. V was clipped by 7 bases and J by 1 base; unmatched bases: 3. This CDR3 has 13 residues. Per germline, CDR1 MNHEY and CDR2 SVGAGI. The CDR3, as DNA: TGTGCCAGCACCGGGACTAGTTCCTACGAGCAGTACTTC. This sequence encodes CASTGTSSYEQYF.

CDR3 protein: CASSGGAYEQYF. CDR3 in DNA: TGTGCCAGCTCGGGGGGGGCCTACGAGCAGTACTTC. This chain uses TRBV25-1 with TRBJ2-7; TRBD2 matches at 8 bases. The CDR3 is made up of 12 amino acids. With V trimmed by 8 bases and J by 2 bases, 2 bases remained unmatched. Germline CDR1 reads MGHDK; CDR2 reads SYGVNS.

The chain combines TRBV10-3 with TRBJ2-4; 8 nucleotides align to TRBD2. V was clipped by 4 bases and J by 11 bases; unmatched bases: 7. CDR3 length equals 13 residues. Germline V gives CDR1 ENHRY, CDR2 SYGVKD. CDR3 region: CAISVGSGDLQYF. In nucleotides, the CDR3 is TGTGCCATCAGTGTTGGTAGCGGGGATCTTCAGTACTTC.

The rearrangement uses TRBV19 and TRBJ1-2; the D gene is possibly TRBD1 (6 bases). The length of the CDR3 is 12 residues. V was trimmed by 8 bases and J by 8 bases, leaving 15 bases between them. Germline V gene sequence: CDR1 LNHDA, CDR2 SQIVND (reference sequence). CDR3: CASRIIRGGYTF. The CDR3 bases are TGTGCCAGTCGAATAATCAGGGGCGGCTACACCTTC.

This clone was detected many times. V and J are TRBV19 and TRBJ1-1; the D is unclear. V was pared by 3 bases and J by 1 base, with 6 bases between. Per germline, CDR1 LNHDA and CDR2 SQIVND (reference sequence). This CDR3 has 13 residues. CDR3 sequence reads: CASSITANTEAFF. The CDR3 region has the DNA TGTGCCAGTAGTATTACAGCGAACACTGAAGCTTTCTTT.

This chain's CDR3 is CASSLMGQGDTDTQYF. CDR3 nucleotides: TGTGCCAGCAGCTTGATGGGACAGGGGGACACAGATACGCAGTATTTT. This chain uses TRBV5-5 with TRBJ2-3; 11 nucleotides align to TRBD1. This CDR3 has 16 amino acids. V gave up 1 base and J gave up 2 bases; unmatched junction bases: 3. CDR1 and CDR2 from the germline V gene are SGHKS and YYEKEE (reference sequence).

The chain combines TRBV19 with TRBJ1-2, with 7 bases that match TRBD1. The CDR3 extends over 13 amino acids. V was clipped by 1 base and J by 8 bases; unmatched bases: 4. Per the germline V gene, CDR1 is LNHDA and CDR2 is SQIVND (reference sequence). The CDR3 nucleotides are TGTGCCAGTAGTATAGTCGGACAGGTCGGCTACACCTTC. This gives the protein CASSIVGQVGYTF.

Written as DNA, the CDR3 is TGCGCCAGCAGCCAAGATAGGGACAGGGGTAACTATGGCTACACCTTC. Translation: CASSQDRDRGNYGYTF. The chain recombines TRBV4-3 with TRBJ1-2; 10 bases are a match to TRBD1. From germline, CDR1 is LGHNA and CDR2 YSLEER. This CDR3 spans 16 amino acids. The junction had 2 bases not matched to a gene; V was cut back by 0 bases and J by 1 base.

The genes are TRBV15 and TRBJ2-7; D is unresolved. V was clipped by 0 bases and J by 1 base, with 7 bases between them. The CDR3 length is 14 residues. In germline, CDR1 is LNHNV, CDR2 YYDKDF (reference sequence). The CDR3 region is CATSRDPGSYEQYF. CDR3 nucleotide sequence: TGTGCCACCAGCAGAGATCCAGGATCCTACGAGCAGTACTTC.

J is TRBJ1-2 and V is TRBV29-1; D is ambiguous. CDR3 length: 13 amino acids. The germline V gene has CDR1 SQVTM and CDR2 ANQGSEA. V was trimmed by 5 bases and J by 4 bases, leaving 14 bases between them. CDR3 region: CSVNGFGFYGYTF. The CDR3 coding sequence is TGCAGCGTTAACGGGTTCGGTTTCTATGGCTACACCTTC. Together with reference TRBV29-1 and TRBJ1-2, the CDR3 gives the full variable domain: SAVISQKPSRDICQRGTSLTIQCQVDSQVTMMFWYRQQPGQSLTLIATANQGSEATYESGFVIDKFPISRPNLTFSTLTVSNMSPEDSSIYLCSVNGFGFYGYTFGSGTRLTVV.

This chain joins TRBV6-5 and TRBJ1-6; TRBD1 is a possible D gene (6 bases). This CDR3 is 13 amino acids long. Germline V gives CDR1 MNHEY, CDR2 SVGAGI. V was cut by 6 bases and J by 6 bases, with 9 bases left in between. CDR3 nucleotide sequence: TGTGCCAGCAGGGGGACACCTAATTCACCCCTCCACTTT. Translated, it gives CASRGTPNSPLHF.

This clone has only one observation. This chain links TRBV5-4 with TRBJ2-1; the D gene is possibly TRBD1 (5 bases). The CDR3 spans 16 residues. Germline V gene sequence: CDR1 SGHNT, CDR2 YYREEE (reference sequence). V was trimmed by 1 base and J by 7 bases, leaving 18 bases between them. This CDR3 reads CASSLKGQSLRNEQFF. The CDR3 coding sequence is TGTGCCAGCAGCTTGAAGGGGCAATCTCTCAGGAATGAGCAGTTCTTC.